Each of the 9 T cell receptor beta chains below was sequenced from the same sample in a study of T-cell reconstitution after alpha-beta-depleted transplantation in children. A TCRbeta library incorporating unique molecular identifiers was prepared. A single record per CDR3 protein comes from TCRdb applying MiXCR to the PCR reads. The table lists about 980,000 distinct CDR3 sequences, roughly 29% of them singletons, with around 30% in the top ten. The starting material was PBMCs, mostly from graft donor cells, obtained 360 days after TCRalphabeta/CD19-depleted stem cell transplant. The receptors originated from a boy in the first two years of life who had a stem cell transplant for SCID, so the T cells may come from the graft donor.

This chain links TRBV2 with TRBJ2-7; no clear D gene. Germline lookup yields CDR1 SNHLY and CDR2 FYNNEI. V was pared by 4 bases and J by 4 bases, with 5 bases between. This CDR3 is built from 11 residues. CDR3 coding DNA: TGTGCCAGCAGTGTGGAGTACGAGCAGTACTTC. Encoded protein: CASSVEYEQYF.

V is TRBV7-8 and J is TRBJ1-3; D unclear. CDR3 length: 15 amino acids. Germline CDR1 is SGHVS and CDR2 is FQNEAQ. The V end was cut by 5 bases, the J end by 0 bases, with 11 bases between. The CDR3 here is CASSQPRSSGNTIYF. DNA for the CDR3: TGTGCCAGCAGCCAGCCTCGAAGCTCTGGAAACACCATATATTTT.

This clonotype was found a few times. This chain links TRBV5-1 with TRBJ1-1, with TRBD1 matching over 8 bases. Trimming at V came to 4 bases and at J to 5 bases, leaving 13 bases not matched to a gene. The germline V gene encodes CDR1 SGHRS and CDR2 YFSETQ. This CDR3 has 16 residues. CDR3 in DNA: TGCGCCAGCAGCCCTAGGACAGGGATGAGGTCGACTGAAGCTTTCTTT. Protein sequence: CASSPRTGMRSTEAFF.

This clonotype was recorded a few times. The rearrangement links TRBV9 to TRBJ2-2; D gene unclear. CDR3 length equals 15 residues. Per germline, CDR1 SGDLS and CDR2 YYNGEE. V was cut by 2 bases and J by 6 bases, with 14 bases left in between. In nucleotides, the CDR3 is TGTGCCAGCAGCGTTCTGGGTTTTGGCCCCGGGGAGCTGTTTTTT. It specifies CASSVLGFGPGELFF.

The chain links TRBV7-8 to TRBJ1-5, with TRBD1 as a possible D gene (6 bases). The germline V gene encodes CDR1 SGHVS and CDR2 FQNEAQ. The CDR3 is 13 residues long. V gave up 6 bases and J gave up 6 bases, with 12 bases separating them. The CDR3 coding sequence is TGTGCCAGCAGTCGTGGGGGCGTTCAGCCCCAGCATTTT. Its translation: CASSRGGVQPQHF.

CDR3 DNA: TGCGCCAGCAGCTTGGCCGCGGACAGGAGAGACTACGAGCAGTACTTC. The encoded protein is CASSLAADRRDYEQYF. This chain uses TRBV5-1 with TRBJ2-7; the match to TRBD1 covers 7 bases. The germline V gene has CDR1 SGHRS and CDR2 YFSETQ. V was clipped by 0 bases and J by 3 bases; unmatched bases: 9. The CDR3 contains 16 residues.

This clonotype was picked up a small number of times. J is TRBJ1-3 and V is TRBV7-9; no clear D. With 6 bases removed from V and 0 bases from J, the gap between germline ends came to 15 bases. Germline-derived CDR1 and CDR2 are SEHNR and FQNEAQ (reference sequence). This CDR3 spans 16 amino acids. CDR3 loop: CASRSRRYPSGNTIYF. The CDR3 bases are TGTGCCAGCAGATCAAGACGGTACCCCTCTGGAAACACCATATATTTT.

V usage is TRBV11-2 and J usage is TRBJ2-3; 11 bases match TRBD2. Germline V gene sequence: CDR1 SGHAT, CDR2 FQNNGV. The J segment lost 0 bases and the V segment lost 2 bases, leaving 10 bases of the junction unmatched. The CDR3 is 19 amino acids. As DNA, the CDR3 is TGTGCCAGCAGCTTAACTAGCGGGGGCCTTCTTTCTAGCACAGATACGCAGTATTTT. It is translated as CASSLTSGGLLSSTDTQYF.

Only a few counts were recorded for this clonotype. The chain uses TRBV5-1 and TRBJ2-2; D gene unclear. The germline V gene encodes CDR1 SGHRS and CDR2 YFSETQ. The CDR3 is made up of 16 amino acids. Trimming removed 4 bases at V and 4 bases at J, with 17 bases between. In DNA form, the CDR3 reads TGCGCCAGCAGCGGTGGAGCTCTAGACCGCACCGGGGAGCTGTTTTTT. This codes for CASSGGALDRTGELFF.